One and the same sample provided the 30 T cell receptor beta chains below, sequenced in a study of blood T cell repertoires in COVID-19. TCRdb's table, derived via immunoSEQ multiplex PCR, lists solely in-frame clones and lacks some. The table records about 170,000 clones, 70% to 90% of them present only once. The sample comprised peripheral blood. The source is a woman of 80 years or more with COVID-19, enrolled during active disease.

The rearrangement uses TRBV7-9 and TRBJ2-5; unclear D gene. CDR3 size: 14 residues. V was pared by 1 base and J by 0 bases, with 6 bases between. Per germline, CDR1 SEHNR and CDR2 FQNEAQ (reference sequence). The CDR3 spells CASSLGEYQETQYF. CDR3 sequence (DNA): TGTGCCAGCAGCTTAGGCGAGTACCAAGAGACCCAGTACTTC.

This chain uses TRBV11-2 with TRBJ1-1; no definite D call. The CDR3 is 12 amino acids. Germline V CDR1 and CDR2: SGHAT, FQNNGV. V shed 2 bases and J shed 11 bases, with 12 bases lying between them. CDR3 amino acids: CASSLREVSAFF. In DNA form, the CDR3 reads TGTGCCAGCAGCTTACGGGAGGTCTCGGCTTTCTTT.

CDR3 loop: CASSVSGGGGNTIYF. The CDR3 nucleotides read TGTGCCAGCAGCGTCTCAGGGGGCGGTGGAAACACCATATATTTT. The chain joins TRBV9 to TRBJ1-3, with 8 bases fitting TRBD1. The CDR3 contains 15 residues. Germline CDR1 and CDR2: SGDLS and YYNGEE. V lost 2 bases to trimming and J lost 3 bases; unmatched junction nucleotides: 4.

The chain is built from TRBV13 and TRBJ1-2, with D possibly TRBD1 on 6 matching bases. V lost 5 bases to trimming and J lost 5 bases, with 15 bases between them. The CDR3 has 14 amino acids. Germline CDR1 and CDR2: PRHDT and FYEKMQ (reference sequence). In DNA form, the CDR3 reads TGTGCCAGCAGCGGTTCCGGGACAAAGTATGGCTACACCTTC. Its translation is CASSGSGTKYGYTF. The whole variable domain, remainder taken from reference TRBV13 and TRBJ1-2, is AAGVIQSPRHLIKEKRETATLKCYPIPRHDTVYWYQQGPGQDPQFLISFYEKMQSDKGSIPDRFSAQQFSDYHSELNMSSLELGDSALYFCASSGSGTKYGYTFGSGTRLTVV.

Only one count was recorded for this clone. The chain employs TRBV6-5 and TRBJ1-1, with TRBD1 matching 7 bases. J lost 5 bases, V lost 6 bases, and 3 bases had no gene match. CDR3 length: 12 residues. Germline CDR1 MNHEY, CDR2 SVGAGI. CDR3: CASRTGDTEAFF. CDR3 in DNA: TGTGCCAGCAGAACAGGGGATACTGAAGCTTTCTTT.

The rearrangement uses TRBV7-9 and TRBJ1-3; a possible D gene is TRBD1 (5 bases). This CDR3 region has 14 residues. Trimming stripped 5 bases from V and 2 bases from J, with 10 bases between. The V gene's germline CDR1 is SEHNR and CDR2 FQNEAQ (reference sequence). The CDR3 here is CASSAGTPGNTIYF. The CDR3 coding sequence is TGTGCCAGCAGCGCGGGGACGCCTGGAAACACCATATATTTT.

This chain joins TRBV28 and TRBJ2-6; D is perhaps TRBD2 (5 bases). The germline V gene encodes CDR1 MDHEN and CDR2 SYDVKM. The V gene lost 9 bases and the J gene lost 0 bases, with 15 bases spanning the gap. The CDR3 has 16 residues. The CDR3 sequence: CASYSHRDSGANVLTF. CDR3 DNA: TGTGCCAGTTATAGTCATCGGGACTCTGGGGCCAACGTCCTGACTTTC.

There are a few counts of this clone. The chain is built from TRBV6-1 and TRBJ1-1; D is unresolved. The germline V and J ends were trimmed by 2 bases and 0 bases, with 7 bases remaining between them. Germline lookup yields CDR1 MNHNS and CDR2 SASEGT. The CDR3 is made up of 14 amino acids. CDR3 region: CASSETNMNTEAFF. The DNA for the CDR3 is TGTGCCAGCAGTGAAACAAACATGAACACTGAAGCTTTCTTT.

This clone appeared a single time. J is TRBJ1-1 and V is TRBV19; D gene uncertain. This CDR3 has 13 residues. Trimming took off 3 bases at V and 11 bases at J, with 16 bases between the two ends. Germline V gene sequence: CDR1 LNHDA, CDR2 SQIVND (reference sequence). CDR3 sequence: CASSMSGLGGAFF. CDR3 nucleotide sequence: TGTGCCAGTAGTATGTCAGGCCTCGGTGGGGCTTTCTTT.

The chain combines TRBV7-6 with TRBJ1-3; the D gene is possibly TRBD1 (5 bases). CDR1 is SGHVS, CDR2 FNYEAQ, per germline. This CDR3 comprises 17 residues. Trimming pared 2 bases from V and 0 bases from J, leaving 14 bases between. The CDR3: CASSLLGQGSSGNTIYF. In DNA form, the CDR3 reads TGTGCCAGCAGCTTATTAGGGCAGGGTAGCTCTGGAAACACCATATATTTT.

CDR3 DNA: TGTGCCAGCAGTTTCGACAGCTATAATTCACCCCTCCACTTT. Translated: CASSFDSYNSPLHF. The chain links TRBV6-2 or TRBV6-3 to TRBJ1-6, with D possibly TRBD1 on 5 matching bases. V was clipped by 4 bases and J by 3 bases, with 7 bases between them. CDR3 length equals 14 residues. The germline gives CDR1 MNHEY, CDR2 SVGEGT.

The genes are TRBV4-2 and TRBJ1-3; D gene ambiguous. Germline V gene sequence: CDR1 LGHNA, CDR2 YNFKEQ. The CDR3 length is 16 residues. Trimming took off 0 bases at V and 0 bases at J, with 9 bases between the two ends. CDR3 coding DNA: TGTGCCAGCAGCCAAGATGGCCCCTTCTCTGGAAACACCATATATTTT. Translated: CASSQDGPFSGNTIYF.

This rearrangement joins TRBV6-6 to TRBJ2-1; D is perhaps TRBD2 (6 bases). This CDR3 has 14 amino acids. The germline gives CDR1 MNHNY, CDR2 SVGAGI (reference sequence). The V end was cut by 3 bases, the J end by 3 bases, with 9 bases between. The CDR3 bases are TGTGCCAGCAGTTATGCGACTAGCTACAATGAGCAGTTCTTC. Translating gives CASSYATSYNEQFF.

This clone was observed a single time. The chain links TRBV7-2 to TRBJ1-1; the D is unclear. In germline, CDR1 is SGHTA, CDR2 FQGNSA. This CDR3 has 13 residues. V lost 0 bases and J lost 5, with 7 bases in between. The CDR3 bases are TGTGCCAGCAGCTTAGCTCTTAGTACTGAAGCTTTCTTT. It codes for CASSLALSTEAFF.

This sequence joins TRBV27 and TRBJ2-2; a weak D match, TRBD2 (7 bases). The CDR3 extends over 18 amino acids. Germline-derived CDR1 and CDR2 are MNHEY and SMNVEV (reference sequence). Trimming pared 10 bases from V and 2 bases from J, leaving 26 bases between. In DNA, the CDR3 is TGTGCCACACGTCACGTTGGGGGGCTAGCGGCAAACACCGGGGAGCTGTTTTTT. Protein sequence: CATRHVGGLAANTGELFF.

The CDR3 loop is CASSQGGEAAMRTDTQYF. The CDR3, as DNA: TGCGCCAGCAGCCAAGGAGGGGAGGCGGCAATGCGCACAGATACGCAGTATTTT. The chain combines TRBV4-3 with TRBJ2-3, with D possibly matching TRBD2 (6 bases). This CDR3 has 18 amino acids. Germline CDR1 and CDR2: LGHNA and YSLEER. V was clipped by 1 base and J by 1 base, with 18 bases between them.

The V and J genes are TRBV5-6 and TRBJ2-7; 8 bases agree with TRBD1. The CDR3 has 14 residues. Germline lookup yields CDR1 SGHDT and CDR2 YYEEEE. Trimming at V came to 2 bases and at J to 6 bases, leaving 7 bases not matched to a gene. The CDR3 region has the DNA TGTGCCAGCAGCTTTGCCGGGACAGGCCGCGAGCAGTACTTC. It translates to CASSFAGTGREQYF.

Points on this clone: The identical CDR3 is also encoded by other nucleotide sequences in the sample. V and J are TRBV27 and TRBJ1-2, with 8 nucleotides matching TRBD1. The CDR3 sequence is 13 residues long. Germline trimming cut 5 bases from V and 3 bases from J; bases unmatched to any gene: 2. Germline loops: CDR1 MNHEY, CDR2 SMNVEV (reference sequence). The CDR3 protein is CASSLGQDYGYTF. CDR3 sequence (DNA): TGTGCCAGCAGTCTGGGACAGGACTATGGCTACACCTTC.

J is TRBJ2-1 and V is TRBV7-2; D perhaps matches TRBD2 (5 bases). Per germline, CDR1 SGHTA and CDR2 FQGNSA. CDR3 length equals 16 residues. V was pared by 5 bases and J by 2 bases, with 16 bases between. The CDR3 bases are TGTGCCAGCAGCGTGGGCCTTCTCGGGGCCTACAATGAGCAGTTCTTC. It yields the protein CASSVGLLGAYNEQFF.

The CDR3 DNA reads as TGTGCCAGCAGTAGGGAGACTGAAGCTTTCTTT. Encoded protein: CASSRETEAFF. The genes are TRBV7-8 and TRBJ1-1, with D unresolved. V was clipped by 6 bases and J by 5 bases, with 7 bases between them. The CDR3 sequence is 11 residues long. Per germline, CDR1 SGHVS and CDR2 FQNEAQ.

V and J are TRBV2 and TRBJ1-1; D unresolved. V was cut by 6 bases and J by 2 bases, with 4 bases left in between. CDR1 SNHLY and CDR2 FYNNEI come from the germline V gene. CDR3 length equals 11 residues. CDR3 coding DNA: TGTGCCAGCAGAGCAAACACTGAAGCTTTCTTT. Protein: CASRANTEAFF. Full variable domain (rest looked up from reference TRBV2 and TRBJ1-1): EPEVTQTPSHQVTQMGQEVILRCVPISNHLYFYWYRQILGQKVEFLVSFYNNEISEKSEIFDDQFSVERPDGSNFTLKIRSTKLEDSAMYFCASRANTEAFFGQGTRLTVV.

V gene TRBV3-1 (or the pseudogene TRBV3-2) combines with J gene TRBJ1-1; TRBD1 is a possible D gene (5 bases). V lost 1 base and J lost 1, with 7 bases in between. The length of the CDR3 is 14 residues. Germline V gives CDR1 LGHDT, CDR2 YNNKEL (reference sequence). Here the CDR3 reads CASSQVQGNTEAFF. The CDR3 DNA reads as TGTGCCAGCAGCCAAGTCCAGGGGAACACTGAAGCTTTCTTT.

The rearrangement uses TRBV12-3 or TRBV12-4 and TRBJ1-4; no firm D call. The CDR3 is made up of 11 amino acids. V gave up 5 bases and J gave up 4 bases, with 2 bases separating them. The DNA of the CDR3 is TGTGCCAGCAGTCGTAATGAAAAACTGTTTTTT. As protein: CASSRNEKLFF.

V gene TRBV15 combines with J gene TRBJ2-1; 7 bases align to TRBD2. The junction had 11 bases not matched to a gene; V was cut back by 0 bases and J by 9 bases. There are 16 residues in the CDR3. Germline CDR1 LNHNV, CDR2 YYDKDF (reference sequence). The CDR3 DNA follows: TGTGCCACCAGCAGAGATCGGTCGTCGGGAGGCGGTGAGCAGTTCTTC. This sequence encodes CATSRDRSSGGGEQFF.

CDR3 sequence (DNA): TGTGCCAGCAGTCACCATAGCGACCCATCCTACGAGCAGTACTTC. It specifies CASSHHSDPSYEQYF. The chain has TRBV6-2 or TRBV6-3 and TRBJ2-7, with D possibly matching TRBD2 (5 bases). Germline V gene data show CDR1 as MNHEY and CDR2 as SVGEGT. Trimming took off 5 bases at V and 1 base at J, with 15 bases between the two ends. The CDR3 spans 15 residues.

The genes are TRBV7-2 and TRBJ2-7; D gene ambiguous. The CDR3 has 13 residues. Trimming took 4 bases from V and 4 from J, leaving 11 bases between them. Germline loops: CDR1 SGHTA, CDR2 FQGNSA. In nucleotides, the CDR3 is TGTGCCAGCAGCTATCTGGGCCGTTACGAGCAGTACTTC. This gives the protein CASSYLGRYEQYF. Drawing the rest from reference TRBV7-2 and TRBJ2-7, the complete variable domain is GAGVSQSPSNKVTEKGKDVELRCDPISGHTALYWYRQSLGQGLEFLIYFQGNSAPDKSGLPSDRFSAERTGGSVSTLTIQRTQQEDSAVYLCASSYLGRYEQYFGPGTRLTVT.

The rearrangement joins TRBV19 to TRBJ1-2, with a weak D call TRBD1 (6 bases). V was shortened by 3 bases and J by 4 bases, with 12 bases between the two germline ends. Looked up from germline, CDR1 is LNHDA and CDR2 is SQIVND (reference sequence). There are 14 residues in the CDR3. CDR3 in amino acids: CASSMAGATYGYTF. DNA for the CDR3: TGTGCCAGTAGTATGGCAGGGGCAACCTATGGCTACACCTTC.

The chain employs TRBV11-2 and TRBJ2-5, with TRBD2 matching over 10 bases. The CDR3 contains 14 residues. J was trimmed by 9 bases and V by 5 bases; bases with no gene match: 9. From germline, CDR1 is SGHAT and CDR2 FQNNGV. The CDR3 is CASSALAGFGAQYF. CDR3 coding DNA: TGTGCCAGCAGCGCACTAGCGGGGTTTGGGGCCCAGTACTTC.

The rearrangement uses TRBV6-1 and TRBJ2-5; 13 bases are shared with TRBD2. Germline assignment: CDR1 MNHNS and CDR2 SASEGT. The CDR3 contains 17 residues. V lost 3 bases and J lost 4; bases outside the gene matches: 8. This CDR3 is CASSDRGTSGIAETQYF. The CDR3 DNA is TGTGCCAGCAGTGATAGAGGGACTAGCGGGATTGCAGAGACCCAGTACTTC.

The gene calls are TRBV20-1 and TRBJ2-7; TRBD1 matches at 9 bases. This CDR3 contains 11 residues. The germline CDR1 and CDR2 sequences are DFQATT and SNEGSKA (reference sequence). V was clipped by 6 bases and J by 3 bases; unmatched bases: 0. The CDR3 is CSATGGYEQYF. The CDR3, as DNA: TGCAGTGCGACAGGGGGCTACGAGCAGTACTTC.